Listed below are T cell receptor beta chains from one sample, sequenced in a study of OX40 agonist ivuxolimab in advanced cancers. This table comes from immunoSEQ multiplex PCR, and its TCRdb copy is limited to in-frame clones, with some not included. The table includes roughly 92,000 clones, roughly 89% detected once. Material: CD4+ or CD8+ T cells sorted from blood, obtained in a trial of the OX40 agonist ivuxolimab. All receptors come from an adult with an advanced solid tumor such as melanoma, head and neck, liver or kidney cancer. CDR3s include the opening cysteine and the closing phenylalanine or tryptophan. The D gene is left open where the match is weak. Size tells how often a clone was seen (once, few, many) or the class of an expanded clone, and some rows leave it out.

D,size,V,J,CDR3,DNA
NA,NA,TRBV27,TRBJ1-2,CASSRRGDGNYGYTF,TGTGCCAGCAGTCGCCGGGGGGACGGCAACTATGGCTACACCTTC
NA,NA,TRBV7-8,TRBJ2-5,CASSLVHQSPVFGDQETQYF,TGTGCCAGCAGCTTAGTCCACCAAAGCCCAGTTTTTGGGGACCAAGAGACCCAGTACTTC
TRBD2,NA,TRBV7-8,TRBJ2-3,CASSLDMWALGTSGSETDTQYF,TGTGCCAGCAGCTTAGATATGTGGGCTCTCGGGACTAGCGGGAGTGAAACAGATACGCAGTATTTT
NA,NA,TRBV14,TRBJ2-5,CASSQTSWSQYF,TGTGCCAGCAGCCAAACCTCGTGGTCCCAGTACTTC
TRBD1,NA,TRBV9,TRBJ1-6,CASSVGDRFNSPLHF,TGTGCCAGCAGCGTAGGGGACAGGTTTAATTCACCCCTCCACTTT
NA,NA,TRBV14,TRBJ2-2,CASSPGLLPGELFF,TGTGCCAGCAGCCCGGGACTCCTCCCCGGGGAGCTGTTTTTT
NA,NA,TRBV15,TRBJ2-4,CATSRAPASVDIQYF,TGTGCCACCAGCAGAGCTCCGGCCAGCGTTGACATTCAGTACTTC
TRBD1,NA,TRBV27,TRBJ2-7,CASSLWGQGTEQYF,TGTGCCAGCAGTTTATGGGGACAGGGTACCGAGCAGTACTTC
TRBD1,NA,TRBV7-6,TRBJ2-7,CASSLREPGQGSYEQYF,TGTGCCAGCAGCTTAAGGGAACCGGGACAGGGCTCCTACGAGCAGTACTTC
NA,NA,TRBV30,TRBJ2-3,CAWAPWNTQYF,TGTGCCTGGGCCCCGTGGAATACGCAGTATTTT
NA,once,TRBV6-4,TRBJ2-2,CASSREATGELFF,TGTGCCAGCAGCCGGGAAGCCACCGGGGAGCTGTTTTTT
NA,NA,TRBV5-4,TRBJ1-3,CASSLGSGAGNTIYF,TGTGCCAGCAGCTTGGGTTCAGGAGCTGGAAACACCATATATTTT
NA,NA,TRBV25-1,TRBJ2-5,CASSERGETQYF,TGTGCCAGCAGTGAGAGAGGGGAGACCCAGTACTTC
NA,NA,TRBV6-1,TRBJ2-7,CASTQGQVLTYEQYF,TGTGCCAGCACCCAAGGGCAGGTTCTCACCTACGAGCAGTACTTC
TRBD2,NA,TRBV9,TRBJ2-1,CASSPRFVRGRDYNEQFF,TGTGCCAGCAGCCCTAGATTTGTTCGCGGGAGGGACTACAATGAGCAGTTCTTC
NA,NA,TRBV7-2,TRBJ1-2,CASSLDPVNYGYTF,TGTGCCAGCAGCTTAGACCCCGTGAACTATGGCTACACCTTC
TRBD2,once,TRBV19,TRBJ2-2,CASSTTVTSGRAPFF,TGTGCCAGTAGTACGACCGTTACTAGCGGGAGGGCCCCGTTTTTT
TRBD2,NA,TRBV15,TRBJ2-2,CATKKREGPGELFF,TGTGCCACCAAAAAGCGGGAGGGCCCCGGGGAGCTGTTTTTT
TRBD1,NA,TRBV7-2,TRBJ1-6,CASSRTGGNNSPLHF,TGTGCCAGCAGCAGGACAGGGGGAAATAATTCACCCCTCCACTTT
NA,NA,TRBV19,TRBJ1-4,CASSIVWGEKLFF,TGTGCCAGTAGTATAGTGTGGGGAGAAAAACTGTTTTTT
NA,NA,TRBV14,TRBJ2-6,CASSPSGGANVLTF,TGTGCCAGCAGCCCATCAGGTGGGGCCAACGTCCTGACTTTC
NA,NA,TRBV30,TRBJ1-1,CAWGRDMYTEAFF,TGTGCCTGGGGTCGCGACATGTACACTGAAGCTTTCTTT
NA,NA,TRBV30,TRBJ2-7,CAWSALHEQYF,TGTGCCTGGAGTGCCCTCCACGAGCAGTACTTC
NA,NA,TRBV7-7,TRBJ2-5,CASSRDRGGETQYF,TGTGCCAGCAGCCGAGACAGAGGGGGAGAGACCCAGTACTTC
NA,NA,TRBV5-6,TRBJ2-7,CASSLPGRGIYEQYF,TGTGCCAGCAGCTTGCCCGGCAGGGGAATCTACGAGCAGTACTTC
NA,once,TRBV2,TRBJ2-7,CASSESSGLLYEQYF,TGTGCCAGCAGTGAATCGAGCGGCCTCCTCTACGAGCAGTACTTC
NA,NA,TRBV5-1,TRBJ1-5,CASSLEGGRHQPQHF,TGCGCCAGCAGCTTGGAGGGGGGTAGGCATCAGCCCCAGCATTTT
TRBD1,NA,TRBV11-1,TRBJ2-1,CASSRDRSEQFF,TGTGCCAGCAGCCGGGACAGGAGTGAGCAGTTCTTC
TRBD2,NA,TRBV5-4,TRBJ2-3,CASSTGLALVTDTQYF,TGTGCCAGCAGCACAGGACTAGCCTTGGTCACAGATACGCAGTATTTT
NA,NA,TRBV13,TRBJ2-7,CASTIMAGLSSYEQYF,TGTGCCAGCACCATTATGGCGGGACTTTCTTCCTACGAGCAGTACTTC
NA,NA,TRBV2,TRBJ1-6,CASREDGEQSPLHF,TGTGCCAGCAGGGAGGACGGGGAGCAGTCACCCCTCCACTTT
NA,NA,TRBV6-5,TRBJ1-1,CASSATTGKTEAFF,TGTGCCAGCAGTGCCACGACAGGCAAGACTGAAGCTTTCTTT
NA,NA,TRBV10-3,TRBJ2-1,CATRGPYNEQFF,TGTGCCACGAGGGGTCCGTACAATGAGCAGTTCTTC
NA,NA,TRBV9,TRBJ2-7,CASSSGSNTWEQYF,TGTGCCAGCAGTAGCGGATCGAATACGTGGGAGCAGTACTTC
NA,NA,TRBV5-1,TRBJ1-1,CASSLFSGRETEAFF,TGCGCCAGCAGCTTGTTTTCGGGGCGTGAGACTGAAGCTTTCTTT
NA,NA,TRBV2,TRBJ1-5,CASSNRRNEQGPQHF,TGTGCCAGCAGTAACAGGAGAAACGAACAAGGGCCCCAGCATTTT
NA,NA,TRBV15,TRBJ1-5,CATSRAGRTNQPQHF,TGTGCCACCAGCAGAGCTGGTAGAACTAATCAGCCCCAGCATTTT
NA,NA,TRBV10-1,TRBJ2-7,CASSVDLGNEQYF,TGCGCCAGCAGTGTTGACTTGGGGAACGAGCAGTACTTC
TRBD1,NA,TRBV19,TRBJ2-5,CASRPTGGQEETQYF,TGTGCCAGTAGGCCTACAGGGGGTCAAGAAGAGACCCAGTACTTC
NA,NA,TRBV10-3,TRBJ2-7,CAISVGGTGSTYEQYF,TGTGCCATCAGTGTAGGGGGTACGGGATCTACCTACGAGCAGTACTTC
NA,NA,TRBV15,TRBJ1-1,CATSRLRGTEAFF,TGTGCCACCAGCCGTCTCCGGGGCACTGAAGCTTTCTTT